Each of the 18 T cell receptor beta chains below was sequenced from the same sample in a study of OX40 agonist ivuxolimab in advanced cancers. Repertoires were generated with immunoSEQ multiplex PCR, while TCRdb's copy carries only in-frame clones and drops some. The table has approximately 87,000 clones, approximately 92% seen once. This material consisted of CD4+ or CD8+ T cells sorted from blood, taken in a trial of the OX40 agonist ivuxolimab. All receptors come from an adult with an advanced solid tumor such as melanoma, head and neck, liver or kidney cancer.

The J gene is TRBJ1-1, the V gene TRBV6-1; D is uncertain. Looked up from germline, CDR1 is MNHNS and CDR2 is SASEGT. Between the trimmed V and J ends, which lost 6 bases and 5 bases, there was a span of 10 bases. This CDR3 spans 12 amino acids. CDR3 protein: CASRIFGTEAFF. The CDR3, as DNA: TGTGCCAGCAGGATATTTGGGACTGAAGCTTTCTTT.

The chain joins TRBV2 to TRBJ1-2, with D uncertain. CDR3 size: 15 residues. Germline V gives CDR1 SNHLY, CDR2 FYNNEI. Trimming left V 1 base short and J 6 bases short, with 15 bases between. CDR3: CASSEGPSTIDGYTF. The CDR3 bases are TGTGCCAGCAGTGAAGGCCCCTCCACGATAGATGGCTACACCTTC.

The genes are TRBV5-1 and TRBJ1-2, with D perhaps TRBD1 (5 bases). The CDR3 sequence is 17 residues long. In germline, CDR1 is SGHRS, CDR2 YFSETQ. V was shortened by 0 bases and J by 3 bases, with 18 bases between the two germline ends. The CDR3 protein is CASSLATRVGGDYGYTF. The CDR3, as DNA: TGCGCCAGCAGCTTGGCAACCCGGGTCGGGGGGGACTATGGCTACACCTTC.

This rearrangement joins TRBV13 to TRBJ1-1; D is perhaps TRBD1 (5 bases). CDR1 is PRHDT, CDR2 FYEKMQ, per germline (reference sequence). V was shortened by 3 bases and J by 7 bases, with 6 bases between the two germline ends. This CDR3 comprises 11 residues. CDR3 amino acids: CASSLGVEAFF. The CDR3 bases are TGTGCCAGCAGCTTGGGGGTTGAAGCTTTCTTT.

The V and J genes are TRBV27 and TRBJ2-6; D unresolved. CDR3 length: 15 residues. The V end was cut by 7 bases, the J end by 3 bases, with 13 bases between. Germline values: CDR1 MNHEY, CDR2 SMNVEV (reference sequence). The CDR3 loop is CASTTLPVGANVLTF. The DNA for the CDR3 is TGTGCCAGCACGACCCTCCCTGTTGGGGCCAACGTCCTGACTTTC.

The V and J genes are TRBV4-1 and TRBJ1-1; D uncertain. The CDR3 totals 14 residues. Germline V gene lookup returns CDR1 MGHRA and CDR2 YSYEKL. V dropped 0 bases and J dropped 2 bases, with 7 bases sitting between them. Written as DNA, the CDR3 is TGCGCCAGCAGCCAAGATTGGGCAAACACTGAAGCTTTCTTT. As protein: CASSQDWANTEAFF.

CDR3 sequence (DNA): TGCGCCAGCAGCATTGGGGGTAACAATGAGCAGTTCTTC. It codes for CASSIGGNNEQFF. The chain recombines TRBV4-1 with TRBJ2-1; either TRBD1 or TRBD2 may supply D (5 bases each). Trimming removed 5 bases at V and 5 bases at J, with 10 bases between. The CDR3 is 13 residues long. CDR1 and CDR2 (germline): MGHRA, YSYEKL.

This chain joins TRBV6-1 and TRBJ1-2, with D possibly matching TRBD1 (5 bases). Trimming took 6 bases from V and 2 from J, leaving 16 bases between them. Per the germline V gene, CDR1 is MNHNS and CDR2 is SASEGT. This CDR3 has 15 residues. The CDR3 region is CASRGPVQGNYGYTF. The CDR3 bases are TGTGCCAGCAGGGGACCCGTTCAGGGAAACTATGGCTACACCTTC.

This clone was counted a few times. V and J are TRBV30 and TRBJ1-6; tentatively, D is TRBD1 (5 bases). CDR1 and CDR2 (germline): GTSNPN, SVGIG (reference sequence). Between the trimmed V and J ends, which lost 0 bases and 10 bases, there was a span of 16 bases. The CDR3 spans 15 residues. The CDR3 region has the DNA TGTGCCTGGAGTGTACGGGACGACCCTTGGTCACCCCTCCACTTT. It encodes CAWSVRDDPWSPLHF.

The chain is built from TRBV5-6 and TRBJ2-2; tentatively, D is TRBD1 (5 bases). CDR1 and CDR2 (germline): SGHDT, YYEEEE. The CDR3 runs to 15 residues. V lost 0 bases and J 4 bases, leaving 10 bases between the germline ends. The CDR3 DNA is TGTGCCAGCAGCTTGGGGGGCTTGGGCACCGGGGAGCTGTTTTTT. This sequence encodes CASSLGGLGTGELFF.

The chain couples TRBV4-1 to TRBJ1-2, with 8 bases lining up with TRBD1. CDR1 and CDR2 from the germline V gene are MGHRA and YSYEKL. Germline trimming cut 4 bases from V and 8 bases from J; bases unmatched to any gene: 6. The CDR3 is made up of 13 amino acids. The CDR3 coding sequence is TGCGCCAGCAGCCTGAGGACAGGGAAGGGCTACACCTTC. It specifies CASSLRTGKGYTF.

The gene calls are TRBV29-1 and TRBJ1-1; TRBD1 aligns across 12 bases. CDR1 is SQVTM, CDR2 ANQGSEA, per germline. V lost 6 bases, J lost 3 bases, and 5 bases stayed unmatched. The CDR3 is 14 residues long. The CDR3 is CSVPGQGADTEAFF. The CDR3 nucleotides read TGCAGCGTCCCGGGACAGGGGGCCGACACTGAAGCTTTCTTT. Looking up the rest from reference TRBV29-1 and TRBJ1-1 gives the full variable domain: SAVISQKPSRDICQRGTSLTIQCQVDSQVTMMFWYRQQPGQSLTLIATANQGSEATYESGFVIDKFPISRPNLTFSTLTVSNMSPEDSSIYLCSVPGQGADTEAFFGQGTRLTVV.

This clone came up a few times. This sequence joins TRBV18 and TRBJ1-1, with 8 bases aligning to TRBD1. CDR1 is KGHSH and CDR2 is LQKENI in the germline V gene. V shed 3 bases and J 0 bases; nucleotides not matched to a gene: 3. This CDR3 is 15 amino acids long. The CDR3 DNA reads as TGTGCCAGCTCACCGGGACAGGCGATGAACACTGAAGCTTTCTTT. Its translation is CASSPGQAMNTEAFF.

The CDR3 DNA reads TGTGCCAGCAGCCTACGACAGGGCGGCCACCCCCAGCATTTT. Amino acid sequence: CASSLRQGGHPQHF. The chain carries TRBV5-5 and TRBJ1-5, with TRBD1 identical over 7 bases. Germline CDR1 and CDR2: SGHKS and YYEKEE (reference sequence). With 4 bases clipped from V and 10 bases from J, the junction kept 11 bases outside the gene matches. CDR3 length: 14 amino acids.

CDR3 bases: TGCAGCGTCGCGGACAGGGGGGATACCGGGGAGCTGTTTTTT. It yields the protein CSVADRGDTGELFF. The rearrangement links TRBV29-1 to TRBJ2-2, with 10 bases fitting TRBD1. The length of the CDR3 is 14 residues. V trimming: 6 bases; J trimming: 5 bases; junction bases outside the gene matches: 6. Germline V gives CDR1 SQVTM, CDR2 ANQGSEA.

V usage is TRBV6-5 and J usage is TRBJ1-2; D unresolved. The ends were cut back, 6 bases at V and 3 bases at J, with 17 bases in the middle. Germline V gene lookup returns CDR1 MNHEY and CDR2 SVGAGI. The CDR3 spans 15 residues. The DNA of the CDR3 is TGTGCCAGCAGCCCCCTAGCCACCTTTGACTATGGCTACACCTTC. Its protein product is CASSPLATFDYGYTF.

This chain links TRBV6-6 with TRBJ2-7; possible D gene TRBD1, 6 bases. The CDR3 has 11 residues. V was shortened by 6 bases and J by 3 bases, with 6 bases between the two germline ends. In germline, CDR1 is MNHNY, CDR2 SVGAGI (reference sequence). CDR3 nucleotides: TGTGCCAGCAGACAGGGCTACGAGCAGTACTTC. Translating gives CASRQGYEQYF.

The gene calls are TRBV2 and TRBJ1-1, with D possibly TRBD1 on 5 matching bases. The germline V gene encodes CDR1 SNHLY and CDR2 FYNNEI. The CDR3 spans 13 residues. The germline V and J ends were trimmed by 1 base and 5 bases, with 8 bases remaining between them. CDR3 nucleotides: TGTGCCAGCAGTGAAGGAAGGGGAACTGAAGCTTTCTTT. Encoded protein: CASSEGRGTEAFF.